The 22 T cell receptor beta chains below come from one sample, sequenced in a study of blood T cell repertoires in COVID-19. TCRdb's table, derived via immunoSEQ multiplex PCR, lists solely in-frame clones and lacks some. The sample includes around 130,000 clones, approximately 84% of them seen just once. Sequenced: peripheral blood. The receptors stem from a human donor in a cohort sampled during active COVID-19.

The J gene is TRBJ1-2, the V gene TRBV6-5; TRBD1 is a possible D gene (6 bases). The CDR3 loop spans 14 amino acids. Trimming removed 4 bases from V and 4 bases from J, with 13 bases in between. Germline V CDR1 and CDR2: MNHEY, SVGAGI. The CDR3, as DNA: TGTGCCAGCAGTTTGGGGGCAGAGGTCTATGGCTACACCTTC. Translation: CASSLGAEVYGYTF.

The V call is TRBV6-5, the J call TRBJ1-4, with D possibly TRBD1 on 6 matching bases. CDR3 length: 14 residues. The V gene lost 6 bases and the J gene lost 8 bases, with 16 bases spanning the gap. Germline values: CDR1 MNHEY, CDR2 SVGAGI. CDR3 sequence (DNA): TGTGCCAGCAGAACCCAGGGGAGGGGAGAAAAACTGTTTTTT. Protein product: CASRTQGRGEKLFF.

The gene calls are TRBV20-1 and TRBJ1-1, with D possibly being TRBD1 (5 bases). With 2 bases removed from V and 11 bases from J, the gap between germline ends came to 12 bases. This CDR3 has 11 residues. Germline V CDR1 and CDR2: DFQATT, SNEGSKA (reference sequence). Here the CDR3 DNA reads TGCAGTGCTAGACAGGGATCTGTGGCTTTCTTT. Translation: CSARQGSVAFF.

The rearrangement uses TRBV29-1 and TRBJ2-7, with D uncertain. Germline-derived CDR1 and CDR2 are SQVTM and ANQGSEA. V was shortened by 1 base and J by 1 base, with 8 bases between the two germline ends. The CDR3 has 13 amino acids. CDR3 in amino acids: CSVEVGPSYEQYF. Here the CDR3 DNA reads TGCAGCGTTGAAGTGGGCCCTTCCTACGAGCAGTACTTC.

The chain has TRBV15 and TRBJ2-6; D might be TRBD2 (6 bases). This CDR3 spans 16 amino acids. Germline V gives CDR1 LNHNV, CDR2 YYDKDF (reference sequence). Trimming shortened V by 0 bases and J by 4 bases, and 10 bases separated the two germline ends. CDR3 region: CATSRDRRVGANVLTF. The CDR3, as DNA: TGTGCCACCAGCAGAGATAGGAGGGTCGGGGCCAACGTCCTGACTTTC.

In this sample, this clone turned up a few times. The rearrangement joins TRBV28 to TRBJ2-5, with 10 bases aligning to TRBD1. Germline V CDR1 and CDR2: MDHEN, SYDVKM. Trimming removed 6 bases from V and 4 bases from J; junction bases left unmatched: 8. This CDR3 has 15 amino acids. CDR3 loop: CASRRQGAGGETQYF. CDR3 nucleotides: TGTGCCAGCAGACGACAGGGGGCAGGTGGAGAGACCCAGTACTTC.

This rearrangement joins TRBV18 to TRBJ2-7, with 8 bases that match TRBD1. This CDR3 spans 15 amino acids. With V trimmed by 3 bases and J by 2 bases, 6 bases remained unmatched. CDR1 and CDR2 (germline): KGHSH, LQKENI. The CDR3 spells CASSPKTGAPYEQYF. CDR3 in DNA: TGTGCCAGCTCACCGAAGACAGGGGCACCCTACGAGCAGTACTTC.

The rearrangement links TRBV4-1 to TRBJ1-2; D might be TRBD1 (6 bases). This CDR3 contains 15 residues. The V gene lost 5 bases and the J gene lost 8 bases, with 21 bases spanning the gap. Germline values: CDR1 MGHRA, CDR2 YSYEKL. The CDR3 nucleotides are TGCGCCAGCAGCACCCAAACAGGGACCAAGGGCGGCTACACCTTC. It yields the protein CASSTQTGTKGGYTF.

The chain carries TRBV27 and TRBJ1-1; tentative D call: TRBD1 (6 bases). CDR3 length: 15 residues. V dropped 4 bases and J dropped 2 bases, with 14 bases sitting between them. CDR1 is MNHEY, CDR2 SMNVEV, per germline (reference sequence). CDR3 in DNA: TGTGCCAGCAGTTACGCCGGCAGGGGAAACACTGAAGCTTTCTTT. Residues: CASSYAGRGNTEAFF.

The CDR3 bases are TGTGCCAGCAGCCCCCTGGGGGGGGTCACCGGGGAGCTGTTTTTT. Translation: CASSPLGGVTGELFF. This chain connects TRBV11-2 to TRBJ2-2; 7 nucleotides agree with TRBD2. V trimming: 5 bases; J trimming: 4 bases; junction bases outside the gene matches: 7. The CDR3 has 15 amino acids. Germline V lookup: CDR1 SGHAT, CDR2 FQNNGV.

This sequence joins TRBV7-7 and TRBJ1-4, with TRBD1 identical over 8 bases. V lost 5 bases and J lost 8; bases outside the gene matches: 4. This CDR3 is 13 amino acids long. Germline V gives CDR1 SSHAT, CDR2 FNYEAQ (reference sequence). CDR3 bases: TGTGCCAGCAGCCAGGGGGCTTTGGAAAAACTGTTTTTT. The encoded protein is CASSQGALEKLFF.

The rearrangement uses TRBV6-5 and TRBJ2-7; 11 nucleotides agree with TRBD1. The ends lost 8 bases at V and 2 bases at J; junction bases unmatched: 5. The CDR3 runs to 14 residues. Germline V gene sequence: CDR1 MNHEY, CDR2 SVGAGI. This chain's CDR3 is CASWLGQGAYEQYF. DNA of the CDR3: TGTGCCAGCTGGCTGGGACAGGGGGCCTACGAGCAGTACTTC.

The V and J genes are TRBV7-3 and TRBJ2-3; 7 nucleotides line up with TRBD2. The CDR3 extends over 15 amino acids. Trimming cost V 2 bases and J 0 bases; bases outside gene matches: 2. In germline, CDR1 is SGHTA, CDR2 FQGTGA. CDR3 DNA sequence: TGTGCCAGCAGCTTACTAGCGGCTAGCACAGATACGCAGTATTTT. It codes for CASSLLAASTDTQYF.

This clone has only one observation. The genes are TRBV19 and TRBJ1-1; D ambiguous. There are 11 residues in the CDR3. Germline V CDR1 and CDR2: LNHDA, SQIVND (reference sequence). Trimming cost V 2 bases and J 10 bases, with 8 bases left between them. The CDR3, as DNA: TGTGCCAGTAGTATACGGCGGGCAGCTTTCTTT. Protein product: CASSIRRAAFF.

J is TRBJ1-1 and V is TRBV2, with a possible D match to TRBD1 (6 bases). Germline assignment: CDR1 SNHLY and CDR2 FYNNEI. Trimming left V 7 bases short and J 0 bases short, with 12 bases between. The CDR3 has 14 amino acids. The CDR3 DNA follows: TGTGCCAGCACCCCGGACAGCATGAACACTGAAGCTTTCTTT. Amino acids: CASTPDSMNTEAFF.

This clone is a singleton in its sample. The genes are TRBV5-6 and TRBJ2-2; 7 nucleotides match TRBD1. Per the germline V gene, CDR1 is SGHDT and CDR2 is YYEEEE. The CDR3 extends over 15 amino acids. With V trimmed by 0 bases and J by 7 bases, 6 bases remained unmatched. CDR3 DNA: TGTGCCAGCAGCTTGGCCACAGGGGACAACGGGGAGCTGTTTTTT. Encoded protein: CASSLATGDNGELFF. Looking up the rest from reference TRBV5-6 and TRBJ2-2 gives the full variable domain: DAGVTQSPTHLIKTRGQQVTLRCSPKSGHDTVSWYQQALGQGPQFIFQYYEEEERQRGNFPDRFSGHQFPNYSSELNVNALLLGDSALYLCASSLATGDNGELFFGEGSRLTVL.

V is TRBV3-1 (or the pseudogene TRBV3-2) and J is TRBJ2-1; D remains unclear. Deletions cut 4 bases from V and 3 bases from J, with 25 bases between. The germline V gene has CDR1 LGHDT and CDR2 YNNKEL (reference sequence). The CDR3 runs to 19 residues. The CDR3 is CASSRKASGGRFLYNEQFF. The CDR3 DNA reads TGTGCCAGCAGCCGAAAAGCGAGTGGTGGCCGGTTCCTCTACAATGAGCAGTTCTTC.

The genes are TRBV12-3 or TRBV12-4 and TRBJ2-7, with D unresolved. The CDR3 is made up of 11 amino acids. V was shortened by 4 bases and J by 6 bases, with 7 bases between the two germline ends. CDR3 coding DNA: TGTGCCAGCAGTTATTCGGGCGAGCAGTACTTC. It specifies CASSYSGEQYF.

The V gene is TRBV5-1, the J gene TRBJ1-3; weak D call: TRBD1 (6 bases). Germline V gene data show CDR1 as SGHRS and CDR2 as YFSETQ. V was clipped by 4 bases and J by 7 bases, with 12 bases between them. This CDR3 is built from 13 residues. CDR3 coding DNA: TGCGCCAGCAGCCCCCCGCAGGGGAACACCATATATTTT. The encoded protein is CASSPPQGNTIYF.

The chain is built from TRBV9 and TRBJ1-6, with D unclear. Trimming stripped 4 bases from V and 7 bases from J, with 12 bases between. Per germline, CDR1 SGDLS and CDR2 YYNGEE. This CDR3 has 14 amino acids. The CDR3 DNA is TGTGCCAGCAGCCCCCGACTGATGAATTCACCCCTCCACTTT. As protein: CASSPRLMNSPLHF.

The CDR3 sequence: CASSQIHNQPQHF. CDR3 coding DNA: TGTGCCAGCAGTCAAATACACAATCAGCCCCAGCATTTT. This chain links TRBV12-3 or TRBV12-4 with TRBJ1-5; D is uncertain. V lost 5 bases and J lost 3, with 8 bases in between. This CDR3 is 13 amino acids long.

The J gene is TRBJ1-1, the V gene TRBV6-5; D gene unclear. V was clipped by 2 bases and J by 5 bases, with 9 bases between them. CDR1 and CDR2 (germline): MNHEY, SVGAGI. The CDR3 length is 13 residues. CDR3 nucleotides: TGTGCCAGCAGTTACCGGGAAACAACTGAAGCTTTCTTT. This sequence encodes CASSYRETTEAFF.